The T cell receptor beta chain described here comes from a study of radiation and T cells in renal cell carcinoma. TCRdb's table, derived via immunoSEQ multiplex PCR, lists solely in-frame clones and lacks some. This table holds roughly 100,000 clones, under 90% found once. Indicated time point: baseline pretreatment blood. Specified treatment: 15 Gy SBRT to primary tumor, nephrectomy 4 weeks later. The V gene's germline CDR1 is SNHLY and CDR2 FYNNEI. Trimming cost V 4 bases and J 4 bases, with 10 bases left between them. There are 14 residues in the CDR3. Sample: blood, taken from a patient whose treatment included radiotherapy and nephrectomy. This TCR came from a man aged 60 to 69 with renal cell carcinoma. The chain combines TRBV2 with TRBJ2-2; D not resolved. In nucleotides, the CDR3 is TGTGCCAGCAGTGTGATGTATTTCACCGGGGAGCTGTTTTTT. Translating it yields CASSVMYFTGELFF.